Reported below is one T cell receptor beta chain. This sample is drawn from a study of blood T cell repertoires in COVID-19. The CDR3 contains 13 residues. Germline loops: CDR1 MGHRA, CDR2 YSYEKL. V shed 6 bases and J shed 5 bases, with 13 bases lying between them. Produced via immunoSEQ multiplex PCR; TCRdb's table is partial and in-frame only. The sample comprises roughly 80,000 clones, 90% of which are singletons, and over 1.5% rests with the top ten. J is TRBJ1-1 and V is TRBV4-1; tentatively, D is TRBD1 (6 bases). This sequence originates from a man aged 55 to 70 with acute or convalescent COVID-19. The sample was peripheral blood. The CDR3 region is CASSRTGTTEAFF. CDR3 sequence (DNA): TGCGCCAGCAGTCGAACCGGGACAACTGAAGCTTTCTTT.